Below are 21 T cell receptor beta chains sequenced from a single sample in a study of identical twins. TCRdb redid the calling of the 5' RACE reads with MiXCR, one entry per CDR3 protein. The sample yields around 1.7 million distinct CDR3 sequences, about 31% seen once. Sequencing input: cord blood. These receptors were obtained from a newborn girl in good health.

This clonotype was counted at least ten times. This chain joins TRBV12-3 or TRBV12-4 and TRBJ2-1; the match to TRBD1 covers 8 bases. The V and J ends lost 7 bases and 11 bases, in that order; junction bases with no gene match: 4. The CDR3 covers 11 residues. The CDR3 loop reads CASMTGEKQFF. The CDR3 coding sequence is TGTGCCAGCATGACAGGGGAAAAGCAGTTCTTC.

This chain links TRBV20-1 with TRBJ2-7, with D possibly TRBD1 on 5 matching bases. The V end lost 3 bases, the J end lost 2 bases, and 14 bases lay between the germline ends. The CDR3 contains 14 residues. Per the germline V gene, CDR1 is DFQATT and CDR2 is SNEGSKA (reference sequence). The CDR3, as DNA: TGCAGTGCTAGGGGCAGGACACCAACCTACGAGCAGTACTTC. The encoded protein is CSARGRTPTYEQYF.

The chain has TRBV7-8 and TRBJ2-3; the D gene is possibly TRBD2 (6 bases). CDR1 and CDR2 (germline): SGHVS, FQNEAQ. The V gene lost 0 bases and the J gene lost 4 bases, with 11 bases spanning the gap. CDR3 length: 15 amino acids. CDR3 in amino acids: CASSLAGLPPDTQYF. CDR3 DNA sequence: TGTGCCAGCAGCTTAGCGGGACTCCCACCAGATACGCAGTATTTT.

In this sample, this clonotype turned up a few times. V is TRBV20-1 and J is TRBJ1-4, with no clear D. This CDR3 has 14 residues. V lost 5 bases to trimming and J lost 0 bases, with 10 bases between them. Germline-derived CDR1 and CDR2 are DFQATT and SNEGSKA (reference sequence). The CDR3 bases are TGCAGTGCTCCCCGCTCCGCAACTAATGAAAAACTGTTTTTT. Amino acid sequence: CSAPRSATNEKLFF.

This clonotype was counted once. J is TRBJ2-1 and V is TRBV25-1; tentatively, D is TRBD1 or TRBD2 (5 bases each). The V gene lost 4 bases and the J gene lost 9 bases, with 10 bases spanning the gap. The germline CDR1 and CDR2 sequences are MGHDK and SYGVNS. The CDR3 totals 12 residues. CDR3 nucleotides: TGTGCCAGCAGTGGCACTAGGGGTGAGCAGTTCTTC. It translates to CASSGTRGEQFF.

In its sample, this clonotype was seen a few times. V usage is TRBV20-1 and J usage is TRBJ2-5; D ambiguous. V lost 3 bases and J lost 5, with 10 bases in between. CDR1 DFQATT and CDR2 SNEGSKA come from the germline V gene (reference sequence). CDR3 length: 12 residues. Written as DNA, the CDR3 is TGCAGTGCTAGTTTAGTTCGGGAGACCCAGTACTTC. Protein product: CSASLVRETQYF.

As regards this clonotype: One junction end disagrees with the germline gene, perhaps due to a read error. The J gene is TRBJ2-3, the V gene TRBV4-2; 8 bases map to TRBD2. Germline V gene sequence: CDR1 LGHNA, CDR2 YNFKEQ. The CDR3 loop spans 16 amino acids. The CDR3 DNA reads as TGTACCAGCAGCCAAGATACAGCGGGGGGCACAGATACGCAGTATTTT. Encoded protein: CTSSQDTAGGTDTQYF.

The J gene is TRBJ2-6, the V gene TRBV29-1; D is possibly TRBD1 (5 bases). Between the trimmed V and J ends, which lost 6 bases and 0 bases, there was a span of 9 bases. The CDR3 is 14 amino acids. Germline V gene sequence: CDR1 SQVTM, CDR2 ANQGSEA. The CDR3 region has the DNA TGCAGCGTCCCTGGACACTCTGGGGCCAACGTCCTGACTTTC. Encoded protein: CSVPGHSGANVLTF.

J is TRBJ2-5 and V is TRBV5-1, with D unclear. CDR1 SGHRS and CDR2 YFSETQ come from the germline V gene. The CDR3 sequence is 14 residues long. V was pared by 0 bases and J by 4 bases, with 10 bases between. Written as DNA, the CDR3 is TGCGCCAGCAGCTTGGATCCGCTAGGAGAGACCCAGTACTTC. Amino acids: CASSLDPLGETQYF.

This clonotype was picked up many times. The V and J genes are TRBV29-1 and TRBJ1-2; D is ambiguous. The germline V and J ends were trimmed by 0 bases and 3 bases, with 8 bases remaining between them. The CDR3 length is 13 residues. The V gene's germline CDR1 is SQVTM and CDR2 ANQGSEA. The CDR3 spells CSVEEAGHYGYTF. CDR3 coding DNA: TGCAGCGTTGAAGAGGCAGGTCACTATGGCTACACCTTC.

This clonotype has more than one count but fewer than ten. The chain joins TRBV20-1 to TRBJ2-7, with TRBD2 matching over 12 bases. CDR3 length equals 15 residues. The J segment lost 2 bases and the V segment lost 3 bases, leaving 5 bases of the junction unmatched. Germline loops: CDR1 DFQATT, CDR2 SNEGSKA (reference sequence). DNA for the CDR3: TGCAGTGCTAGTACTAGCGGGAGGCCGCCCTACGAGCAGTACTTC. It specifies CSASTSGRPPYEQYF.

V and J are TRBV9 and TRBJ2-3, with TRBD2 identical over 8 bases. The CDR3 contains 15 residues. The trim removed 3 bases at V and 0 bases at J, leaving 3 bases unmatched. The germline V gene encodes CDR1 SGDLS and CDR2 YYNGEE. CDR3 in DNA: TGTGCCAGCAGCGCGCGGGGGGCAAGCACAGATACGCAGTATTTT. It codes for CASSARGASTDTQYF.

This chain joins TRBV29-1 and TRBJ2-2; 7 bases are shared with TRBD1. Germline CDR1 is SQVTM and CDR2 is ANQGSEA. The J segment lost 0 bases and the V segment lost 6 bases, leaving 4 bases of the junction unmatched. The CDR3 runs to 14 residues. For the CDR3, the DNA is TGCAGCGTGATAGACAGGGCGAACACCGGGGAGCTGTTTTTT. Translation gives CSVIDRANTGELFF.

This clonotype was detected once. The chain links TRBV10-2 to TRBJ2-1, with TRBD1 identical over 7 bases. The trim removed 6 bases at V and 6 bases at J, leaving 8 bases unmatched. This CDR3 has 14 residues. Germline loops: CDR1 WSHSY, CDR2 SAAADI. CDR3 coding DNA: TGCGCCAGCAGCGGACAGGTTTTCGGCAATGAGCAGTTCTTC. Translating it yields CASSGQVFGNEQFF.

In its sample, this clonotype was seen a few times. The V call is TRBV2, the J call TRBJ2-3, with D maybe TRBD1 (6 bases). The CDR3 covers 13 residues. Germline loops: CDR1 SNHLY, CDR2 FYNNEI. The ends were cut back, 10 bases at V and 1 base at J, with 12 bases in the middle. The CDR3 loop reads CAIDRLGTDTQYF. The CDR3 region has the DNA TGTGCCATCGACAGGTTGGGCACAGATACGCAGTATTTT. Based on the CDR3 plus reference TRBV2 and TRBJ2-3, the full variable domain is EPEVTQTPSHQVTQMGQEVILRCVPISNHLYFYWYRQILGQKVEFLVSFYNNEISEKSEIFDDQFSVERPDGSNFTLKIRSTKLEDSAMYFCAIDRLGTDTQYFGPGTRLTVL.

J is TRBJ2-7 and V is TRBV11-2; D is ambiguous. Germline V lookup: CDR1 SGHAT, CDR2 FQNNGV. CDR3 length: 16 amino acids. Trimming took 2 bases from V and 2 from J, leaving 16 bases between them. The CDR3 is CASSLIVTAVTYEQYF. CDR3 DNA sequence: TGTGCCAGCAGCTTAATCGTCACAGCTGTAACCTACGAGCAGTACTTC. Variable domain in full (rest from reference TRBV11-2 and TRBJ2-7): EAGVAQSPRYKIIEKRQSVAFWCNPISGHATLYWYQQILGQGPKLLIQFQNNGVVDDSQLPKDRFSAERLKGVDSTLKIQPAKLEDSAVYLCASSLIVTAVTYEQYFGPGTRLTVT.

The chain uses TRBV4-2 and TRBJ2-4; D gene uncertain. The V and J ends lost 0 bases and 9 bases respectively, with 21 bases between them. The CDR3 extends over 17 amino acids. The V gene's germline CDR1 is LGHNA and CDR2 YNFKEQ. The DNA for the CDR3 is TGTGCCAGCAGCCAAGACGCTGTGCGGCTAGGCGTTGGCATTCAGTACTTC. Protein product: CASSQDAVRLGVGIQYF.

The sample holds a few counts of this clonotype. The J gene is TRBJ1-6, the V gene TRBV12-3 or TRBV12-4, with D uncertain. CDR3 length: 15 amino acids. The germline V and J ends were trimmed by 6 bases and 2 bases, with 11 bases remaining between them. CDR3 region: CASRADIPYNSPLHF. CDR3 coding DNA: TGTGCCAGCAGGGCTGACATCCCCTATAATTCACCCCTCCACTTT.

This chain links TRBV28 with TRBJ2-7, with 10 positions matching TRBD1. Germline-derived CDR1 and CDR2 are MDHEN and SYDVKM. This CDR3 has 16 amino acids. The V segment lost 3 bases and the J segment 5 bases; nucleotides outside the gene matches: 10. The CDR3 region is CASSFSSTGGKDEQYF. In DNA, the CDR3 is TGTGCCAGCAGTTTTAGCTCGACAGGGGGCAAAGACGAGCAGTACTTC. Combining the CDR3 with reference TRBV28 and TRBJ2-7 gives the whole variable domain DVKVTQSSRYLVKRTGEKVFLECVQDMDHENMFWYRQDPGLGLRLIYFSYDVKMKEKGDIPEGYSVSREKKERFSLILESASTNQTSMYLCASSFSSTGGKDEQYFGPGTRLTVT.

The V and J genes are TRBV27 and TRBJ2-4; perhaps D is TRBD1 or TRBD2 (6 bases each). This CDR3 contains 17 residues. V lost 11 bases and J 0 bases, leaving 23 bases between the germline ends. Germline CDR1 and CDR2: MNHEY and SMNVEV (reference sequence). The CDR3 sequence: CAPEQGGTRIAKNIQYF. The CDR3 DNA reads as TGTGCCCCTGAGCAAGGGGGGACCAGGATAGCCAAAAACATTCAGTACTTC.

In its sample, this clonotype was seen a few times. The chain employs TRBV3-1 and TRBJ1-2, with a possible D match to TRBD1 (6 bases). V lost 4 bases, J lost 2 bases, and 14 bases lay in between. CDR3 length: 15 residues. Germline values: CDR1 LGHDT, CDR2 YNNKEL (reference sequence). The CDR3 DNA follows: TGTGCCAGCAGCCCTCCCGTGCAGGGGAACTATGGCTACACCTTC. Translating it yields CASSPPVQGNYGYTF. The full variable domain, completed using reference TRBV3-1 and TRBJ1-2, is DTAVSQTPKYLVTQMGNDKSIKCEQNLGHDTMYWYKQDSKKFLKIMFSYNNKELIINETVPNRFSPKSPDKAHLNLHINSLELGDSAVYFCASSPPVQGNYGYTFGSGTRLTVV.